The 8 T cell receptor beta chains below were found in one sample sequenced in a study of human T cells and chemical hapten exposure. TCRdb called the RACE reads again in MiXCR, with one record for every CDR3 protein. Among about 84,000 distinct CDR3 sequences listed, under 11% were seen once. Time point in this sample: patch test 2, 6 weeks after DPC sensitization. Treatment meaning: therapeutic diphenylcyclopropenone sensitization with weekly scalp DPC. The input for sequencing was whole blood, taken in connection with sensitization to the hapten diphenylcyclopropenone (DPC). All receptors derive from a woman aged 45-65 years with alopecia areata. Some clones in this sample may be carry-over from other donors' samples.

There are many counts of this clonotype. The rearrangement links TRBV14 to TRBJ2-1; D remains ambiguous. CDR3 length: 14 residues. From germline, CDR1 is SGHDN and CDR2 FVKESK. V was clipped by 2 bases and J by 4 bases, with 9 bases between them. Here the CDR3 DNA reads TGTGCCAGCAGCCAACATCTGACTTACAATGAGCAGTTCTTC. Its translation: CASSQHLTYNEQFF.

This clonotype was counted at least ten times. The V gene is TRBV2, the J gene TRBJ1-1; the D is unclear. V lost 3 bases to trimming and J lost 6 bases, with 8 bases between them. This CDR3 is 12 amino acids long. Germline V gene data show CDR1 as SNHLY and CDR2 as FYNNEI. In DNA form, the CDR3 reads TGTGCCAGCAGTGAGTACGGGGCTGAAGCTTTCTTT. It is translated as CASSEYGAEAFF.

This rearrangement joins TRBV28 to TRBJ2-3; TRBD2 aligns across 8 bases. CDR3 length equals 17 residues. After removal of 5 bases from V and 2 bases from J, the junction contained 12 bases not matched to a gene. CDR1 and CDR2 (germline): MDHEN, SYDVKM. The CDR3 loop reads CASSPVAGIEVTDTQYF. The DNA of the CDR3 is TGTGCCAGCAGTCCTGTAGCGGGAATTGAGGTCACAGATACGCAGTATTTT.

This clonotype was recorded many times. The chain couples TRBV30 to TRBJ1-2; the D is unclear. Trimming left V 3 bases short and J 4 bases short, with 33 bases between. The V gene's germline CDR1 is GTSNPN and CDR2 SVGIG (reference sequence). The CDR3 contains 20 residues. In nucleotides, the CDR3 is TGTGCCTGGAGCACACCCGCTATGCAGTACACCACTAAGATTTCCTATGGCTACACCTTC. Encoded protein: CAWSTPAMQYTTKISYGYTF.

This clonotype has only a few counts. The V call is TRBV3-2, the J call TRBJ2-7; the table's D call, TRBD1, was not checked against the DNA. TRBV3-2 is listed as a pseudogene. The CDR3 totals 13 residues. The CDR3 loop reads CASSHGGGDEQYF. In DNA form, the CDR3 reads TGTGCCAGCAGCCACGGGGGGGGTGACGAGCAGTACTTC.

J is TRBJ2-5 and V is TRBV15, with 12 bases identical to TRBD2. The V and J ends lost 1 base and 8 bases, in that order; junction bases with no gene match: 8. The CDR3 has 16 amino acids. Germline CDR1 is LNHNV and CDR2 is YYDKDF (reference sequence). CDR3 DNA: TGTGCCACCAGCAGAGGCCAAAGACTAGCGGGAGCTACCCAGTACTTC. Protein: CATSRGQRLAGATQYF.

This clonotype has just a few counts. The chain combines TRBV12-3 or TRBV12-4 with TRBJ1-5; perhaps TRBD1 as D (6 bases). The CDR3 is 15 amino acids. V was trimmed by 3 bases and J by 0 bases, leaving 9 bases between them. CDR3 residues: CASSFGQHSNQPQHF. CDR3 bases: TGTGCCAGCAGTTTCGGACAGCATAGCAATCAGCCCCAGCATTTT.

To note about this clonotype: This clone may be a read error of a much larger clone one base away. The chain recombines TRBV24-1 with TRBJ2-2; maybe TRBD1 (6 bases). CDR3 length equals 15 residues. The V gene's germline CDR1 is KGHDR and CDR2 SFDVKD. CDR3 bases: TGTGCCACCAATGATTTGGCAGGGGACACCGGGGAGCTGTTTTTT. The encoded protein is CATNDLAGDTGELFF.